This T cell receptor beta chain emerged from a study of beta chain features in type 1 diabetes (dated by TCRdb to the late 2010s). General notes on the study: Patients and healthy donors did not differ in mean age, gender distribution, total cell number or subset yield. Across all samples, almost 110 million sorted cells were examined, and cell number per subset correlated strongly with RNA yield. The study compared TCRB repertoires of sorted circulating CD4+ T cell subsets between recently diagnosed type 1 diabetes patients and matched healthy donors. Regulatory and stem cell-like memory subsets were isolated from only 8 patients and about eight healthy donors, whereas naive and central memory subsets came from all 28 donors. Findings and caveats that apply to the study as a whole: Type 1 diabetes patients showed a moderate but significant shortening of TCRB CDR3 length in all four CD4+ subsets. Naive, central memory and regulatory TCRB repertoires appeared more similar among patients than among healthy donors. Patients with type 1 diabetes made fewer insertions and deleted more nucleotides at VDJ recombination sites, implying thymic rearrangement abnormalities. Because small numbers of individuals were included in the HLA sub-analyses, any influence of HLA type on TCRB rearrangement was left unresolved. Shorter templates might be favored by PCR, yet because patient and control samples were amplified and corrected together, any such skew would affect both groups equally. Because cDNA was sequenced instead of genomic DNA, activated cells with high expression could be over-represented, although the groups did not differ in activation or CD3 levels.

Unmatched junction bases come to 10, with V trimmed by 4 bases and J by 7 bases. Looking up the germline V gene yields CDR1 SGHRS and CDR2 YFSETQ. Spanning cysteine to phenylalanine, the CDR3 consists of 15 amino acids. Only the CDR3 DNA stays, 45 bases, in frame from base 1. Each donor gave one peripheral blood draw, approximately 110 mL on average, collected into heparinised tubes. A BD FACSAria II was used to sort naive, central memory, regulatory and stem cell-like memory CD4+ T cells with a panel that included CD45RO, CCR7, CD25, CD127, CD95 and CD27. Purity was above 98% for every sorted population. Right away, PBMCs were isolated by Lymphoprep density gradient centrifugation and were stained directly, with no culture step. To minimize batch effects, samples were stained and sorted in pairs, one healthy donor with one patient per experiment. All of the isolated RNA was reverse transcribed with the High Capacity cDNA Reverse Transcription Kit, so expressed TCRB transcripts were sequenced. Deep immunoSEQ sequencing was applied to naive, central memory and regulatory T cell samples, giving an average of about 3.4 million total reads per sample. After sorted cells were lysed in RLT buffer, RNA was extracted with DNase-treated RNeasy Micro or Mini kits, with the choice depending on cell number. To prevent cross-contamination, every cell subset was processed on its own, while patient and healthy donor samples were processed together. TCRB sequences were amplified from cDNA with the immunoSEQ multiplex PCR, producing 87-bp fragments spanning the CDR3 region. Amplicons were sequenced on the Illumina HiSeq platform. The study's own analysis went as follows. Synthetic template baselines were used to correct PCR bias computationally, reads within Hamming distance 2 were collapsed together, and singletons that could not be merged were discarded. Reads were aligned against IMGT so that V, D and J genes, CDR3 length and insertions or deletions at six rearrangement sites could be assigned. Within each subset, clonotype counts were normalized to the number of sorted cells before true diversity and Gini coefficients were calculated with the tcR R package. Repertoire sharing was quantified using the overlap coefficient calculated on TCRB nucleotide sequences. Sourced from immuneACCESS, this table was stored by TCRdb with only in-frame sequences that have V and J called. A share of the clones is absent; for the studies checked, an unresolved V gene accounts for under half, and the remainder has no known explanation. The DNA gave D and trimming, while V, J and clone size come from that table. The sample has 300,000 to 350,000 clones on record, roughly a tenth of them singletons. In total, the top ten clones hold 1% of the sample.

As for this clone: Its antigen target is currently unknown. No much larger clonotype is one base removed from it; base qualities were not supplied.

Specimen: central memory CD4+ T cells from blood. The receptor was isolated from a man between 25 and 39 years old with type 1 diabetes. Rearrangement joined TRBV5-1 to TRBJ2-1; 8 bases in the middle match TRBD2. The bases read TGCGCCAGCAGCCTGATTCTAGCGGGTGGAAATGAGCAGTTCTTC. Its product reads: CASSLILAGGNEQFF.